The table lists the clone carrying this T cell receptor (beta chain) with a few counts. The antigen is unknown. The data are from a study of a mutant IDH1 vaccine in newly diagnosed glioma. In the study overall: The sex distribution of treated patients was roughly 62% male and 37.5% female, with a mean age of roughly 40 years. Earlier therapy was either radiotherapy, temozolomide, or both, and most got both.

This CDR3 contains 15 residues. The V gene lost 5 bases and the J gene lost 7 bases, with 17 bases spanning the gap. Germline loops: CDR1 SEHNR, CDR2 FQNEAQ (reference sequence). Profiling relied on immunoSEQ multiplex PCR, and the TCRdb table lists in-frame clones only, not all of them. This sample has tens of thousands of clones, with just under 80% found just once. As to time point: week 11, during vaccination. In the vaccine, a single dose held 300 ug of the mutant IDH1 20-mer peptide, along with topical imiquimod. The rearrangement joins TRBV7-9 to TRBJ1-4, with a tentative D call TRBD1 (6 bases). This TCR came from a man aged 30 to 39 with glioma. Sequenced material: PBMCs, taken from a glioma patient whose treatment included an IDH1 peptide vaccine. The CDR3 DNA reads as TGTGCCAGCAGCGGTGCAGTAGGGGGTGGTGAAAAACTGTTTTTT. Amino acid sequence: CASSGAVGGGEKLFF.